The TCR beta chain described here comes from a study of cytomegalovirus exposure and HLA in healthy donors. Overall study results and limits: A later analysis showed that HLA-associated TCR beta chains had undergone more clonal expansion than equally common others.

A remark on this clone: Its antigen is undetermined.

This PCR relied on a set of 60 Vbeta primers and 13 Jbeta primers. Generated by immunoSEQ multiplex PCR, the TCRdb table keeps only in-frame clones and is missing some. The sample has approximately 130,000 clones, about 80% seen once; the top ten hold around 8.5%. Between the trimmed V and J ends, which lost 5 bases and 0 bases, there was a span of 17 bases. This CDR3 has 17 residues. CDR1 SGHTA and CDR2 FQGNSA come from the germline V gene. The sequence came from a woman aged 45-65 years in good health and CMV-seropositive. This rearrangement joins TRBV7-2 to TRBJ1-5; no clear D gene. Material for sequencing was PBMCs. CDR3 sequence (DNA): TGTGCCAGCAGCGAAGAGGGTGCAGTATATAGCAATCAGCCCCAGCATTTT. This gives the protein CASSEEGAVYSNQPQHF.